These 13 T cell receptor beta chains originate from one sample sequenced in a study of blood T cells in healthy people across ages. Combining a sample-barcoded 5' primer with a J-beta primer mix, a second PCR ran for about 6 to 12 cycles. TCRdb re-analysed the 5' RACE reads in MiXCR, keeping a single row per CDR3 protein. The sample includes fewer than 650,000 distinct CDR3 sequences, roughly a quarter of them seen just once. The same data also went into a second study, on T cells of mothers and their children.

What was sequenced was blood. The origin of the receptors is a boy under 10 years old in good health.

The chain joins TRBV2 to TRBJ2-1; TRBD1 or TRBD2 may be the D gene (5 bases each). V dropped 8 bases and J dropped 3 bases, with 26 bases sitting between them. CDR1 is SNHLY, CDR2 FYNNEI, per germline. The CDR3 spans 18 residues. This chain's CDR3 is CASGGGGRERVVYNEQFF. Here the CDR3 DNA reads TGTGCCAGCGGGGGTGGGGGAAGGGAGCGAGTGGTCTACAATGAGCAGTTCTTC.

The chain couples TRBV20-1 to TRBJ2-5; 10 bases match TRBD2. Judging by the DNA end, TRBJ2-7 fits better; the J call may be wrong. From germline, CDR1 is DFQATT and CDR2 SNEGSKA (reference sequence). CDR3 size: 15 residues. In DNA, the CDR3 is TGCAGTGCCCGATCCCCTAGCGGGGGTTCCTACGAGCAGTACTTC. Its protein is CSARSPSGGSYEQYF.

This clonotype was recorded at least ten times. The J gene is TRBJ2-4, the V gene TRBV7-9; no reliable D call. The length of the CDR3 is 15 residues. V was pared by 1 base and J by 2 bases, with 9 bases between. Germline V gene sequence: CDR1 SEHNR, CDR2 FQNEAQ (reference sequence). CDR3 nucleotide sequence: TGTGCCAGCAGCTTAGGTGGAATTACCAAAAACATTCAGTACTTC. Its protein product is CASSLGGITKNIQYF.

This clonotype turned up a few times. CDR3 residues: CASSYSLRGAIYGYTF. CDR3 DNA sequence: TGTGCCAGCAGTTACTCGCTGCGTGGGGCGATCTATGGCTACACCTTC. The chain combines TRBV6-5 with TRBJ1-2, with a tentative D call TRBD1 (5 bases). From germline, CDR1 is MNHEY and CDR2 SVGAGI. This CDR3 region has 16 residues. V was cut by 0 bases and J by 4 bases, with 15 bases left in between.

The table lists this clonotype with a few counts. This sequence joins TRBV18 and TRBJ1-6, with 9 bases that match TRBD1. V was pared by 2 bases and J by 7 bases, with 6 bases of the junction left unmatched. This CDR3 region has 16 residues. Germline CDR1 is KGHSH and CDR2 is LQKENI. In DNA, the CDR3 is TGTGCCAGCTCACCAAAAGAGACAGGGGGGAATTCACCCCTCCACTTT. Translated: CASSPKETGGNSPLHF.

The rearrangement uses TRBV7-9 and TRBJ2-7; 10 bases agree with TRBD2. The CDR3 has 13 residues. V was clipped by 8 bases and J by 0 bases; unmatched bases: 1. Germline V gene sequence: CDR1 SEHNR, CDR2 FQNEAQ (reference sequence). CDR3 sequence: CASQRGGSYEQYF. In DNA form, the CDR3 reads TGTGCCAGCCAGCGGGGGGGCTCCTACGAGCAGTACTTC. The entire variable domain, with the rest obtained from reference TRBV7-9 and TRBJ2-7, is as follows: DTGVSQNPRHKITKRGQNVTFRCDPISEHNRLYWYRQTLGQGPEFLTYFQNEAQLEKSRLLSDRFSAERPKGSFSTLEIQRTEQGDSAMYLCASQRGGSYEQYFGPGTRLTVT.

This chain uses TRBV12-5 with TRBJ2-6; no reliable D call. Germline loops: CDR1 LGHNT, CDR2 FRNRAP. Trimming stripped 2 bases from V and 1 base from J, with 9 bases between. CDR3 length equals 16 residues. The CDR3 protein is CASGLPPWSGANVLTF. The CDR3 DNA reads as TGTGCTAGTGGTTTGCCCCCATGGTCTGGGGCCAACGTCCTGACTTTC. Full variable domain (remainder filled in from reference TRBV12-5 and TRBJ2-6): DARVTQTPRHKVTEMGQEVTMRCQPILGHNTVFWYRQTMMQGLELLAYFRNRAPLDDSGMPKDRFSAEMPDATLATLKIQPSEPRDSAVYFCASGLPPWSGANVLTFGAGSRLTVL.

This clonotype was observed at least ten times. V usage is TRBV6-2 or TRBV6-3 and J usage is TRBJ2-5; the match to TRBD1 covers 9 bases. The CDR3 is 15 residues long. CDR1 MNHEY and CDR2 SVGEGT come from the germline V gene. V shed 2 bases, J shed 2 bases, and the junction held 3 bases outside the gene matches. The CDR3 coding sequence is TGTGCCAGCAGTTACGGGGACAGGGTGCAAGAGACCCAGTACTTC. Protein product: CASSYGDRVQETQYF.

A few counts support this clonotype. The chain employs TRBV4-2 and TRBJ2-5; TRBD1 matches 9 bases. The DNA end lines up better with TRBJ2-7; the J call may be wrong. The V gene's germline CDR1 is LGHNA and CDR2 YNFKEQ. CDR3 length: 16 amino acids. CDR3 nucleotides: TGTGCCAGCAGCCAAGAGGAGGGACAGGGTTCCTACGAGCAGTACTTC. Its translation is CASSQEEGQGSYEQYF.

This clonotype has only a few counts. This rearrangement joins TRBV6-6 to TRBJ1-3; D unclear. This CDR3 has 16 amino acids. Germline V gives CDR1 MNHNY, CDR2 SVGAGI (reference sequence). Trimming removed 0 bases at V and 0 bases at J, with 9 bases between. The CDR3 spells CASSYSSHSSGNTIYF. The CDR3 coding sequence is TGTGCCAGCAGTTACTCGTCGCACAGCTCTGGAAACACCATATATTTT.

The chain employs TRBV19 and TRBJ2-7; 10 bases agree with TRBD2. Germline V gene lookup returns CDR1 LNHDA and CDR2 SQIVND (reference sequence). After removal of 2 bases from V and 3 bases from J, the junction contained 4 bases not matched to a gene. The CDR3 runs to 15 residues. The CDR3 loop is CASSILAGAFYEQYF. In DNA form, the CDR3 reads TGTGCCAGTAGTATACTAGCGGGGGCCTTCTACGAGCAGTACTTC.

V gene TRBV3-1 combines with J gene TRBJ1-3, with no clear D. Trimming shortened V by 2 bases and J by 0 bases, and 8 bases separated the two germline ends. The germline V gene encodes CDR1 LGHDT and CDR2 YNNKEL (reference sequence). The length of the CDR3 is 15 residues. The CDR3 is CASSQIRSSGNTIYF. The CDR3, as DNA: TGTGCCAGCAGCCAAATTCGTTCCTCTGGAAACACCATATATTTT.

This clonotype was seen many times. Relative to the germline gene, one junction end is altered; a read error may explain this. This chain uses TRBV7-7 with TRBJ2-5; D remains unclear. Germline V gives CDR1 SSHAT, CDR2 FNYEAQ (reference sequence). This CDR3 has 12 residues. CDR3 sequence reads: CASRGPGETQYF. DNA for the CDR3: TGTGCTAGCAGAGGCCCGGGAGAGACCCAGTACTTC.